This T cell receptor (beta chain) came from a study of T cells in narcolepsy. Germline V CDR1 and CDR2: ENHRY, SYGVKD. The CDR3 runs to 15 residues. Germline trimming cut 6 bases from V and 4 bases from J; bases unmatched to any gene: 7. Clones were read by immunoSEQ multiplex PCR, and TCRdb kept only the in-frame ones, dropping some. The data contain fewer than 35,000 clones, roughly 77% of them singletons. This TCR came from a human donor with narcolepsy. What was sequenced was CD45RA- memory CD4+ T cells from PBMCs. The chain recombines TRBV10-3 with TRBJ2-2; TRBD1 aligns across 8 bases. The DNA for the CDR3 is TGTGCCATCAGGGGAGGACAGGGCCTCACCGGGGAGCTGTTTTTT. It encodes CAIRGGQGLTGELFF.